This entry lists 28 T cell receptor beta chains sequenced from one sample in a study of response to subunit inactivated influenza vaccine. A single record per CDR3 protein comes from TCRdb applying MiXCR to the RT-PCR reads. The top ten clones hold 2.5% to 3% of a sample with roughly 550,000 distinct CDR3 sequences, approximately 24% of them seen once. These sequences were also reported in another study, on T cells expressing NK-cell markers. That report notes: 5'RACE template switching built TCR beta cDNA with unique molecular identifiers.

The source material was CD4+ T cells sorted from PBMCs, sampled 12 days after vaccination. The receptors derive from a man aged 50-59 years who received an inactivated influenza vaccine.

CDR3 bases: TGTGCCAGCAGGGAATTCGCGAACACCGGGGAGCTGTTTTTT. The encoded protein is CASREFANTGELFF. This chain uses TRBV2 with TRBJ2-2; D gene unclear. The CDR3 extends over 14 amino acids. Deletions cut 6 bases from V and 0 bases from J, with 8 bases between. Germline-derived CDR1 and CDR2 are SNHLY and FYNNEI.

The chain is built from TRBV9 and TRBJ2-1, with D unclear. The V end lost 3 bases, the J end lost 2 bases, and 9 bases lay between the germline ends. The CDR3 length is 14 residues. Germline V gene data show CDR1 as SGDLS and CDR2 as YYNGEE. The CDR3 DNA reads as TGTGCCAGCAGCGCGAGGCAAACCTACAATGAGCAGTTCTTC. Translation: CASSARQTYNEQFF.

This clonotype appeared a few times. This sequence joins TRBV7-6 and TRBJ1-5, with D possibly matching TRBD1 (6 bases). V was pared by 2 bases and J by 6 bases, with 17 bases between. Germline-derived CDR1 and CDR2 are SGHVS and FNYEAQ. The length of the CDR3 is 16 residues. The CDR3 DNA reads as TGTGCCAGCAGCTTAACGGCAGGGGTGCTGGGTCAGCCCCAGCATTTT. This sequence encodes CASSLTAGVLGQPQHF.

This clonotype was recorded a few times. The chain recombines TRBV10-3 with TRBJ1-5; tentatively, D is TRBD1 (6 bases). CDR3 size: 14 residues. Trimming removed 4 bases from V and 5 bases from J, with 12 bases in between. Germline V lookup: CDR1 ENHRY, CDR2 SYGVKD. The CDR3 sequence is CAISGRQEDQPQHF. The DNA for the CDR3 is TGTGCCATCAGTGGAAGACAGGAAGATCAGCCCCAGCATTTT.

This clonotype has more than one count but fewer than ten. This chain joins TRBV12-3 or TRBV12-4 and TRBJ2-1; D is perhaps TRBD2 (6 bases). V lost 6 bases and J lost 9, with 12 bases in between. This CDR3 contains 12 residues. The DNA of the CDR3 is TGTGCCAGCAGGCGAGAGGGAGGTGAGCAGTTCTTC. Translation gives CASRREGGEQFF.

The rearrangement links TRBV7-2 to TRBJ2-3, with 7 positions matching TRBD2. This CDR3 region has 15 residues. V shed 2 bases, J shed 4 bases, and the junction held 6 bases outside the gene matches. Looked up from germline, CDR1 is SGHTA and CDR2 is FQGNSA. CDR3 sequence reads: CASSLSTSFADTQYF. The CDR3 bases are TGTGCCAGCAGCTTATCGACTAGCTTCGCAGATACGCAGTATTTT.

This clonotype turned up a few times. The CDR3 region is CASSYSGTRYGYTF. DNA of the CDR3: TGTGCCAGCAGTTACTCGGGTACGCGGTATGGCTACACCTTC. V and J are TRBV6-5 and TRBJ1-2; D gene ambiguous. This CDR3 is built from 14 residues. Germline V gene sequence: CDR1 MNHEY, CDR2 SVGAGI. Trimming shortened V by 0 bases and J by 5 bases, and 10 bases separated the two germline ends.

This clonotype was counted at least ten times. This chain uses TRBV5-1 with TRBJ2-2; D is possibly TRBD1 (6 bases). Looked up from germline, CDR1 is SGHRS and CDR2 is YFSETQ. This CDR3 contains 16 residues. V lost 4 bases and J lost 0, with 13 bases in between. CDR3: CASSLSGTTNTGELFF. As DNA, the CDR3 is TGCGCCAGCAGCCTCTCCGGGACAACGAACACCGGGGAGCTGTTTTTT.

This clonotype was seen at least ten times. V and J are TRBV11-1 and TRBJ2-7; 7 nucleotides align to TRBD1. Per germline, CDR1 SGHAT and CDR2 FQDESV (reference sequence). The CDR3 covers 15 residues. V shed 1 base, J shed 0 bases, and the junction held 3 bases outside the gene matches. The CDR3 sequence: CASSLVGTDSYEQYF. For the CDR3, the DNA is TGTGCCAGCAGCTTAGTCGGGACAGACTCCTACGAGCAGTACTTC.

In its sample, this clonotype was seen many times. The V gene is TRBV7-2, the J gene TRBJ1-2; D gene unclear. With 1 base removed from V and 0 bases from J, the gap between germline ends came to 6 bases. The length of the CDR3 is 14 residues. Germline CDR1 reads SGHTA; CDR2 reads FQGNSA. The CDR3 bases are TGTGCCAGCAGCTTAGGAGTCGCTAACTATGGCTACACCTTC. This sequence encodes CASSLGVANYGYTF.

The table lists this clonotype with a count of one. The rearrangement joins TRBV27 to TRBJ2-7, with D perhaps assigned TRBD1 or TRBD2 (6 bases each). From germline, CDR1 is MNHEY and CDR2 SMNVEV (reference sequence). CDR3 length: 14 amino acids. Trimming left V 6 bases short and J 1 base short, with 13 bases between. As DNA, the CDR3 is TGTGCCAGCAGCCGGGGGCCCTTTTCCTACGAGCAGTACTTC. This gives the protein CASSRGPFSYEQYF.

This clonotype was observed at least ten times. The chain recombines TRBV6-1 with TRBJ1-4, with TRBD1 identical over 7 bases. The CDR3 runs 15 residues. V lost 6 bases, J lost 0 bases, and 4 bases stayed unmatched. Germline V gives CDR1 MNHNS, CDR2 SASEGT. CDR3 in DNA: TGTGCCAGCAGAAGACAGGGCCCAACTAATGAAAAACTGTTTTTT. Its translation is CASRRQGPTNEKLFF.

The gene calls are TRBV3-1 and TRBJ2-5; D is undetermined. V was pared by 3 bases and J by 2 bases, with 13 bases between. This CDR3 has 15 amino acids. Germline CDR1 is LGHDT and CDR2 is YNNKEL (reference sequence). The CDR3: CASSQWGPEQETQYF. Written as DNA, the CDR3 is TGTGCCAGCAGCCAGTGGGGTCCTGAACAAGAGACCCAGTACTTC.

This clonotype was found a few times. The chain links TRBV4-1 to TRBJ1-4; weak D call: TRBD1 (5 bases). V was clipped by 1 base and J by 4 bases, with 13 bases between them. The germline CDR1 and CDR2 sequences are MGHRA and YSYEKL. CDR3 length: 16 residues. The CDR3 region is CASSQGGPGNNEKLFF. CDR3 sequence (DNA): TGCGCCAGCAGCCAAGGAGGTCCAGGGAATAATGAAAAACTGTTTTTT.

The rearrangement joins TRBV14 to TRBJ2-5, with D unresolved. CDR3 length equals 17 residues. Germline lookup yields CDR1 SGHDN and CDR2 FVKESK. V was clipped by 2 bases and J by 1 base, with 17 bases between them. DNA for the CDR3: TGTGCCAGCAGCCAACTGAAGACACACTCCCTCCAAGAGACCCAGTACTTC. Residues: CASSQLKTHSLQETQYF. Combining the CDR3 with reference TRBV14 and TRBJ2-5 gives the whole variable domain EAGVTQFPSHSVIEKGQTVTLRCDPISGHDNLYWYRRVMGKEIKFLLHFVKESKQDESGMPNNRFLAERTGGTYSTLKVQPAELEDSGVYFCASSQLKTHSLQETQYFGPGTRLLVL.

The chain has TRBV20-1 and TRBJ2-6, with a possible D match to TRBD2 (6 bases). CDR3 length equals 21 residues. The germline CDR1 and CDR2 sequences are DFQATT and SNEGSKA (reference sequence). V dropped 6 bases and J dropped 1 base, with 31 bases sitting between them. CDR3 sequence reads: CSARSGQFERRGGSGANVLTF. Here the CDR3 DNA reads TGCAGTGCGCGGTCGGGGCAGTTTGAGAGGAGGGGAGGTTCTGGGGCCAACGTCCTGACTTTC.

The genes are TRBV7-2 and TRBJ2-3; D uncertain. In germline, CDR1 is SGHTA, CDR2 FQGNSA. The V end lost 1 base, the J end lost 1 base, and 12 bases lay between the germline ends. This CDR3 contains 16 residues. The CDR3 sequence: CASSLGPLSGTDTQYF. The CDR3 DNA reads as TGTGCCAGCAGCTTAGGCCCTCTATCCGGCACAGATACGCAGTATTTT.

This clonotype was counted only a few times. The J gene is TRBJ2-5, the V gene TRBV4-1; weak D call: TRBD1 (6 bases). V was clipped by 3 bases and J by 5 bases, with 13 bases between them. The CDR3 has 14 amino acids. In germline, CDR1 is MGHRA, CDR2 YSYEKL. DNA of the CDR3: TGCGCCAGCAGCCAGTACAGGGTTATGGAGACCCAGTACTTC. Translation gives CASSQYRVMETQYF.

The chain couples TRBV30 to TRBJ1-2; 9 bases map to TRBD1. Germline V gives CDR1 GTSNPN, CDR2 SVGIG (reference sequence). The junction had 5 bases not matched to a gene; V was cut back by 2 bases and J by 4 bases. The CDR3 covers 14 residues. The CDR3 DNA reads TGTGCCTGGAGTACAACAGGGGGCAGCTATGGCTACACCTTC. Its protein is CAWSTTGGSYGYTF.

The genes are TRBV11-1 and TRBJ2-7, with 7 bases matching TRBD1. The CDR3 is made up of 17 amino acids. Germline values: CDR1 SGHAT, CDR2 FQDESV (reference sequence). The J segment lost 2 bases and the V segment lost 4 bases, leaving 14 bases of the junction unmatched. The CDR3 reads CASSSPRTGTATYEQYF. The CDR3 nucleotides read TGTGCCAGCAGCTCCCCCCGTACCGGGACAGCTACCTACGAGCAGTACTTC.

The J gene is TRBJ1-4, the V gene TRBV10-3; possibly TRBD1 for D (5 bases). The CDR3 contains 14 residues. The V end was cut by 6 bases, the J end by 4 bases, with 12 bases between. Germline assignment: CDR1 ENHRY and CDR2 SYGVKD. This chain's CDR3 is CAISEDSHNEKLFF. CDR3 nucleotides: TGTGCCATCAGCGAAGACAGCCATAATGAAAAACTGTTTTTT.

J is TRBJ1-1 and V is TRBV12-3 or TRBV12-4, with D possibly matching TRBD1 (6 bases). The CDR3 has 13 residues. V lost 5 bases and J 7 bases, leaving 14 bases between the germline ends. In DNA, the CDR3 is TGTGCCAGCAGTCTATTACAGGGCTTTGAAGCTTTCTTT. Translated, it gives CASSLLQGFEAFF.

This clonotype was observed a few times. The chain is built from TRBV29-1 and TRBJ2-3; 8 positions match TRBD1. This CDR3 spans 15 amino acids. V gave up 1 base and J gave up 3 bases; unmatched junction bases: 6. Germline CDR1 reads SQVTM; CDR2 reads ANQGSEA. The CDR3 coding sequence is TGCAGCGTTGAAGGGAGGACAGGGCGGACAGATACGCAGTATTTT. It translates to CSVEGRTGRTDTQYF.

This clonotype was seen only a few times. J is TRBJ2-5 and V is TRBV20-1; unclear D gene. The CDR3 is 13 residues long. Trimming removed 1 base at V and 0 bases at J, with 6 bases between. Per the germline V gene, CDR1 is DFQATT and CDR2 is SNEGSKA (reference sequence). In DNA form, the CDR3 reads TGCAGTGCTAGAGTGCCATACCAAGAGACCCAGTACTTC. Its protein product is CSARVPYQETQYF.

This clonotype was found a few times. This chain connects TRBV20-1 to TRBJ2-5, with TRBD2 matching 8 bases. This CDR3 has 14 residues. V shed 5 bases, J shed 5 bases, and the junction held 10 bases outside the gene matches. Germline CDR1 reads DFQATT; CDR2 reads SNEGSKA (reference sequence). CDR3 in DNA: TGCAGTGCTCAGACTAGCGCAAAGCGGGAGACCCAGTACTTC. Encoded protein: CSAQTSAKRETQYF.

A few counts support this clonotype. This chain connects TRBV6-2 or TRBV6-3 to TRBJ1-4; TRBD1 matches at 9 bases. Germline loops: CDR1 MNHEY, CDR2 SVGEGT. V gave up 4 bases and J gave up 5 bases; unmatched junction bases: 2. The CDR3 consists of 14 residues. The CDR3 sequence: CASSSGTGNEKLFF. The CDR3 nucleotides read TGTGCCAGCAGTTCCGGGACAGGGAATGAAAAACTGTTTTTT.

This clonotype was detected a few times. The chain recombines TRBV12-3 or TRBV12-4 with TRBJ2-1, with 8 positions matching TRBD1. This CDR3 spans 11 amino acids. V lost 4 bases and J lost 14; bases outside the gene matches: 4. CDR3 sequence (DNA): TGTGCCAGCAGTTCAGGACAGGGAAAGTTCTTC. This gives the protein CASSSGQGKFF.

This rearrangement joins TRBV20-1 to TRBJ2-7, with 8 nucleotides matching TRBD2. This CDR3 region has 13 residues. Germline V gives CDR1 DFQATT, CDR2 SNEGSKA (reference sequence). After removal of 6 bases from V and 4 bases from J, the junction contained 8 bases not matched to a gene. CDR3: CSASGAGDYEQYF. As DNA, the CDR3 is TGCAGTGCCTCTGGAGCGGGAGATTACGAGCAGTACTTC.